A single sample is the source of the 30 T cell receptor beta chains below, sequenced in a study of immune evolution from preneoplasia to lung adenocarcinoma. Clones were sequenced by immunoSEQ multiplex PCR, and TCRdb holds only the in-frame ones, with some missing. This table has 5,000 to 7,000 clones, roughly 80% appearing once. The specimen was FFPE adjacent normal lung tissue. Receptors originate from a donor at least 70 years old with lung adenocarcinoma.

This chain links TRBV7-9 with TRBJ2-2; TRBD1 aligns across 9 bases. In germline, CDR1 is SEHNR, CDR2 FQNEAQ (reference sequence). The CDR3 is 18 amino acids. V was pared by 5 bases and J by 4 bases, with 14 bases of the junction left unmatched. The CDR3 protein is CASSPLPGTGYTTGELFF. Here the CDR3 DNA reads TGTGCCAGCAGCCCACTGCCCGGGACAGGGTACACCACCGGGGAGCTGTTTTTT.

The chain carries TRBV6-4 and TRBJ1-2, with TRBD1 as a possible D gene (5 bases). In germline, CDR1 is MRHNA, CDR2 SNTAGT. V gave up 5 bases and J gave up 2 bases, with 9 bases separating them. The CDR3 is 13 residues long. CDR3 region: CASSTGPNYGYTF. CDR3 in DNA: TGTGCCAGCAGTACGGGACCCAACTATGGCTACACCTTC.

This chain uses TRBV5-1 with TRBJ2-5; D unresolved. In germline, CDR1 is SGHRS, CDR2 YFSETQ. The CDR3 has 14 amino acids. With 1 base removed from V and 5 bases from J, the gap between germline ends came to 12 bases. The CDR3 protein is CASSLYSPRETQYF. CDR3 nucleotide sequence: TGCGCCAGCAGCTTGTACAGTCCCCGGGAGACCCAGTACTTC.

The rearrangement joins TRBV10-3 to TRBJ1-1; no definite D call. CDR3 length equals 13 residues. V lost 5 bases, J lost 0 bases, and 7 bases lay in between. CDR1 is ENHRY, CDR2 SYGVKD, per germline. The CDR3 DNA sequence: TGTGCCATCAGTCAGAACCTGAACACTGAAGCTTTCTTT. Its protein is CAISQNLNTEAFF.

The rearrangement joins TRBV5-1 to TRBJ1-1; D unresolved. V was clipped by 5 bases and J by 1 base, with 3 bases between them. The CDR3 covers 11 residues. CDR1 SGHRS and CDR2 YFSETQ come from the germline V gene. The CDR3 here is CASRQNTEAFF. The CDR3 DNA is TGCGCCAGCAGACAGAACACTGAAGCTTTCTTT.

A few counts support this clone. Within the sample, other DNA sequences also encode this same CDR3. This chain uses TRBV5-4 with TRBJ2-3; 7 bases agree with TRBD2. Germline CDR1 SGHNT, CDR2 YYREEE (reference sequence). The CDR3 extends over 13 amino acids. V shed 4 bases, J shed 4 bases, and the junction held 3 bases outside the gene matches. CDR3 in DNA: TGTGCCAGCAGCCTGGGAGGGGCAGATACGCAGTATTTT. Translated, it gives CASSLGGADTQYF.

The chain has TRBV7-2 and TRBJ2-3, with 7 bases lining up with TRBD2. V trimming: 3 bases; J trimming: 9 bases; junction bases outside the gene matches: 9. The length of the CDR3 is 14 residues. Germline lookup yields CDR1 SGHTA and CDR2 FQGNSA. The CDR3 protein is CASSLMGERGTQYF. The CDR3 bases are TGTGCCAGCAGCTTGATGGGCGAGCGGGGAACGCAGTATTTT.

The V and J genes are TRBV5-4 and TRBJ1-2; D is perhaps TRBD1 (5 bases). From germline, CDR1 is SGHNT and CDR2 YYREEE (reference sequence). The length of the CDR3 is 15 residues. Trimming removed 2 bases from V and 4 bases from J, with 15 bases in between. The DNA for the CDR3 is TGTGCCAGCAGCTTTCAGGGACCCGTCGGCTATGGCTACACCTTC. Translation: CASSFQGPVGYGYTF.

By its share, this clone is medium-sized (0.01 to 0.1%). The rearrangement joins TRBV7-9 to TRBJ2-5; no clear D gene. This CDR3 spans 16 amino acids. From germline, CDR1 is SEHNR and CDR2 FQNEAQ (reference sequence). V shed 0 bases and J shed 3 bases, with 14 bases lying between them. The CDR3 nucleotides are TGTGCCAGCAGCTTAGCGGGTTTACGCCGAGAAGAGACCCAGTACTTC. Its protein product is CASSLAGLRREETQYF.

In its sample, this clone was seen a few times. This sequence joins TRBV9 and TRBJ2-7; D may be TRBD1 (6 bases). From germline, CDR1 is SGDLS and CDR2 YYNGEE. The ends were cut back, 0 bases at V and 5 bases at J, with 12 bases in the middle. The CDR3 spans 14 residues. CDR3 coding DNA: TGTGCCAGCAGCGTAGCCGTTCAGGGGAACGAGCAGTACTTC. Translation: CASSVAVQGNEQYF.

The chain uses TRBV18 and TRBJ2-7; 8 nucleotides line up with TRBD2. The CDR3 runs 15 residues. Germline values: CDR1 KGHSH, CDR2 LQKENI. Germline trimming cut 1 base from V and 7 bases from J; bases unmatched to any gene: 9. CDR3 amino acids: CASSPQTAGAGEQYF. CDR3 bases: TGTGCCAGCTCACCACAAACAGCGGGAGCGGGTGAGCAGTACTTC.

This chain links TRBV2 with TRBJ2-3, with no clear D. The length of the CDR3 is 14 residues. Germline V gene sequence: CDR1 SNHLY, CDR2 FYNNEI. The V end was cut by 3 bases, the J end by 1 base, with 8 bases between. The CDR3 loop is CASSDTVRTDTQYF. The CDR3 DNA reads as TGTGCCAGCAGTGACACGGTTCGCACAGATACGCAGTATTTT.

The V and J genes are TRBV10-2 and TRBJ2-2, with D hard to call. The V gene's germline CDR1 is WSHSY and CDR2 SAAADI. V dropped 5 bases and J dropped 6 bases, with 19 bases sitting between them. The CDR3 totals 16 residues. The CDR3 sequence: CASSPVGPRAAGELFF. The DNA for the CDR3 is TGCGCCAGCAGTCCAGTTGGGCCTCGCGCCGCCGGGGAGCTGTTTTTT.

A remark on this clone: Other DNA sequences from this sample encode an identical CDR3 as well. J is TRBJ2-3 and V is TRBV5-4; D might be TRBD2 (6 bases). The CDR3 runs to 13 residues. Per the germline V gene, CDR1 is SGHNT and CDR2 is YYREEE (reference sequence). V lost 0 bases to trimming and J lost 4 bases, with 6 bases between them. CDR3 sequence (DNA): TGTGCCAGCAGCTTGGGCGGGGCAGATACGCAGTATTTT. Its translation is CASSLGGADTQYF.

The chain recombines TRBV7-9 with TRBJ1-2; D remains unclear. Germline V CDR1 and CDR2: SEHNR, FQNEAQ (reference sequence). CDR3 length: 14 residues. The V gene lost 1 base and the J gene lost 4 bases, with 10 bases spanning the gap. The CDR3 here is CASSLEGSSYGYTF. CDR3 coding DNA: TGTGCCAGCAGCTTAGAGGGATCGAGCTATGGCTACACCTTC.

The chain links TRBV30 to TRBJ2-1; D remains unclear. The CDR3 contains 11 residues. Germline loops: CDR1 GTSNPN, CDR2 SVGIG (reference sequence). V was cut by 2 bases and J by 8 bases, with 7 bases left in between. The CDR3: CAWSHGYEQFF. CDR3 sequence (DNA): TGTGCCTGGAGTCACGGGTATGAGCAGTTCTTC.

This clone was seen just once. CDR3 amino acids: CASRVDFVTDTQYF. The CDR3 DNA reads as TGTGCCAGCAGAGTAGACTTTGTCACAGATACGCAGTATTTT. V is TRBV6-5 and J is TRBJ2-3; D unclear. V was shortened by 6 bases and J by 2 bases, with 12 bases between the two germline ends. CDR1 MNHEY and CDR2 SVGAGI come from the germline V gene. This CDR3 region has 14 residues.

The rearrangement uses TRBV4-1 and TRBJ2-1; D may correspond to TRBD1 or TRBD2 (5 bases each). The germline V gene has CDR1 MGHRA and CDR2 YSYEKL. V lost 1 base and J 8 bases, leaving 15 bases between the germline ends. CDR3 length: 15 residues. CDR3 in DNA: TGCGCCAGCAGCCAAGGCCATTCGGGGCGATATGAGCAGTTCTTC. Translating gives CASSQGHSGRYEQFF.

This clone appeared a single time. V usage is TRBV6-1 and J usage is TRBJ2-1; 9 bases match TRBD2. The V gene's germline CDR1 is MNHNS and CDR2 SASEGT. CDR3 length equals 16 residues. J lost 4 bases, V lost 4 bases, and 8 bases had no gene match. The CDR3 region is CASSAQAGGPYNEQFF. The CDR3 DNA is TGTGCCAGCAGTGCGCAAGCGGGAGGACCTTACAATGAGCAGTTCTTC.

As concerns this clone: The junction does not match germline at one end; this may be a read error. J is TRBJ1-1 and V is TRBV29-1, with TRBD1 identical over 8 bases. In germline, CDR1 is SQVTM, CDR2 ANQGSEA. This CDR3 has 14 amino acids. Here the CDR3 DNA reads TGCAGCGTTGAAGCGGGGACAGGAAACACTGAAGCTTTTTTT. It translates to CSVEAGTGNTEAFF.

The gene calls are TRBV30 and TRBJ2-3; D assignment may be TRBD1 or TRBD2 (5 bases each). The CDR3 consists of 13 residues. Germline values: CDR1 GTSNPN, CDR2 SVGIG (reference sequence). Trimming shortened V by 4 bases and J by 2 bases, and 10 bases separated the two germline ends. For the CDR3, the DNA is TGTGCCTGGACGGGACCCGTCACAGATACGCAGTATTTT. It codes for CAWTGPVTDTQYF. The variable domain in full, with the rest retrieved from reference TRBV30 and TRBJ2-3, is SQTIHQWPATLVQPVGSPLSLECTVEGTSNPNLYWYRQAAGRGLQLLFYSVGIGQISSEVPQNLSASRPQDRQFILSSKKLLLSDSGFYLCAWTGPVTDTQYFGPGTRLTVL.

V usage is TRBV4-3 and J usage is TRBJ2-5; 8 bases line up with TRBD2. CDR3 length equals 17 residues. Germline V gene lookup returns CDR1 LGHNA and CDR2 YSLEER. J was trimmed by 7 bases and V by 0 bases; bases with no gene match: 13. This CDR3 is CASSQDFFGAGVGTQYF. The DNA for the CDR3 is TGCGCCAGCAGCCAAGATTTTTTCGGAGCGGGAGTAGGGACCCAGTACTTC.

The chain is built from TRBV11-1 and TRBJ2-7; D unclear. CDR1 is SGHAT and CDR2 is FQDESV in the germline V gene (reference sequence). This CDR3 region has 14 residues. Between the trimmed V and J ends, which lost 1 base and 6 bases, there was a span of 13 bases. DNA of the CDR3: TGTGCCAGCAGCTTAGAGGCCACTCTTTCCGAGCAGTACTTC. Translated: CASSLEATLSEQYF.

This chain links TRBV4-1 with TRBJ2-7; the D is unclear. Germline V gene sequence: CDR1 MGHRA, CDR2 YSYEKL. V was clipped by 1 base and J by 3 bases, with 7 bases between them. This CDR3 is 13 amino acids long. The CDR3 loop reads CASSQGTGYEQYF. For the CDR3, the DNA is TGCGCCAGCAGCCAAGGAACGGGCTACGAGCAGTACTTC.

The CDR3 coding sequence is TGTGCCAGCGTGGGGGCTTCATCGAAGTTCTTC. Translated: CASVGASSKFF. The chain is built from TRBV2 and TRBJ2-1, with D possibly being TRBD1 (6 bases). Between the trimmed V and J ends, which lost 8 bases and 14 bases, there was a span of 16 bases. The germline V gene encodes CDR1 SNHLY and CDR2 FYNNEI. The CDR3 loop spans 11 amino acids.

J is TRBJ1-1 and V is TRBV5-6; D unresolved. CDR1 SGHDT and CDR2 YYEEEE come from the germline V gene. The CDR3 has 12 amino acids. V lost 1 base and J 5 bases, leaving 6 bases between the germline ends. The CDR3 DNA follows: TGTGCCAGCAGCTTGTCTTGGACTGAAGCTTTCTTT. It encodes CASSLSWTEAFF. The whole variable domain, remainder taken from reference TRBV5-6 and TRBJ1-1, is DAGVTQSPTHLIKTRGQQVTLRCSPKSGHDTVSWYQQALGQGPQFIFQYYEEEERQRGNFPDRFSGHQFPNYSSELNVNALLLGDSALYLCASSLSWTEAFFGQGTRLTVV.

The rearrangement uses TRBV5-1 and TRBJ1-4; maybe TRBD1 (5 bases). The CDR3 is made up of 15 amino acids. In germline, CDR1 is SGHRS, CDR2 YFSETQ. Trimming stripped 0 bases from V and 4 bases from J, with 10 bases between. CDR3 nucleotide sequence: TGCGCCAGCAGCTTGGAGGGACGGCTTAATGAAAAACTGTTTTTT. This encodes CASSLEGRLNEKLFF.

The genes are TRBV9 and TRBJ2-5; 14 bases match TRBD2. Per germline, CDR1 SGDLS and CDR2 YYNGEE. The CDR3 length is 18 residues. V gave up 4 bases and J gave up 5 bases; unmatched junction bases: 13. The CDR3 DNA reads TGTGCCAGCAGCAAGGGACTAGCGGGAGTGGATGTTACGGAGACCCAGTACTTC. Translation gives CASSKGLAGVDVTETQYF.

The chain recombines TRBV5-6 with TRBJ2-7; 7 positions agree with TRBD1. Trimming took 1 base from V and 2 from J; bases not matched to a gene: 6. The CDR3 extends over 15 amino acids. Germline-derived CDR1 and CDR2 are SGHDT and YYEEEE. The CDR3 DNA follows: TGTGCCAGCAGCTTGCAGGGGGTGATCCCCTACGAGCAGTACTTC. Translated: CASSLQGVIPYEQYF.

This chain links TRBV2 with TRBJ2-2, with TRBD1 matching 9 bases. With V trimmed by 6 bases and J by 5 bases, 4 bases remained unmatched. Germline CDR1 is SNHLY and CDR2 is FYNNEI. There are 14 residues in the CDR3. The CDR3 reads CASRYRGPTGELFF. As DNA, the CDR3 is TGTGCCAGCAGGTACAGGGGGCCGACCGGGGAGCTGTTTTTT.